This T cell receptor (beta chain) comes out of a study of persistence of HIV-infected CD4 T cells. Across the study: Isolated cells were CMV- and HIV-1 Gag-responding CD4+ T cells. Whole-study results and caveats: Degenerate expanded CDR3beta sequences were enriched among CMV- and Gag-responding cells.

The CDR3 is made up of 16 amino acids. Trimming stripped 0 bases from V and 1 base from J, with 12 bases between. Germline V gives CDR1 SGHNT, CDR2 YYREEE (reference sequence). This was the immunoSEQ version 4 assay in survey mode. Repertoires were generated with immunoSEQ multiplex PCR, while TCRdb's copy carries only in-frame clones and drops some. The table shows 48,000 or so clones, with about 80% occurring only once. Worth noting for this clone: Its antigen is unidentified.

Lysates of CMV-infected fibroblasts at 9 to 10 ug/mL stimulated these cells. CD40L-negative CD69-negative CD45RO-high memory CD4+ T cells were sorted as populations depleted of antigen-responding cells. Suppressive ART was started during chronic HIV-1 infection in these adults. An approximately 17-hour stimulation of CD8-depleted PBMCs used anti-CD28/CD49d costimulation, CD40-blocking antibody and enfuvirtide. The clonotype comes from an adult man with HIV who was CMV-seropositive. Here the sequenced sample was CD4+ T cells sorted from PBMCs after approximately 20-hour stimulation, taken from a patient who received antiretroviral therapy. This chain joins TRBV5-4 and TRBJ2-3, with D tentatively TRBD1 (5 bases). The chain's CDR3 is CASSLAPGSRTDTQYF. The CDR3 DNA is TGTGCCAGCAGCTTGGCCCCAGGGTCCCGCACAGATACGCAGTATTTT. Filled out from reference TRBV5-4 and TRBJ2-3, the complete variable domain reads ETGVTQSPTHLIKTRGQQVTLRCSSQSGHNTVSWYQQALGQGPQFIFQYYREEENGRGNFPPRFSGLQFPNYSSELNVNALELDDSALYLCASSLAPGSRTDTQYFGPGTRLTVL.